These T cell receptor beta chains were read from a single sample in a study of T cell responses to AZD1222 COVID-19 vaccine. The repertoire was sequenced with immunoSEQ multiplex PCR; TCRdb's copy has only in-frame clones and lacks some. The table includes 150,000 or so clones, 90% detected once. Sample: peripheral blood, taken 28 days after the second AZD1222 dose. Receptor source: an adult who received the AZD1222 COVID-19 vaccine. The CDR3 runs from the conserved cysteine through the conserved F or W. A D gene is named only where the DNA matches it firmly. Part of the rows lack a size; the others show once, few, many or a class for expanded clones.

d_call: TRBD1
clone_size: NA
v_call: TRBV5-1
j_call: TRBJ1-1
cdr3_aa: CASSLGTGRGMTEAFF
cdr3_nt: TGCGCCAGCAGCTTGGGGACAGGGAGAGGAATGACTGAAGCTTTCTTT

d_call: NA
clone_size: NA
v_call: TRBV5-6
j_call: TRBJ1-2
cdr3_aa: CASSRRDQGRRYGYTF
cdr3_nt: TGTGCCAGCAGCCGGCGGGATCAGGGTCGACGCTATGGCTACACCTTC

d_call: NA
clone_size: NA
v_call: TRBV2
j_call: TRBJ2-7
cdr3_aa: CASSGGAAGYEQYF
cdr3_nt: TGTGCCAGCAGTGGGGGGGCGGCAGGCTACGAGCAGTACTTC

d_call: NA
clone_size: NA
v_call: TRBV7-3
j_call: TRBJ1-1
cdr3_aa: CASSLQGSNTEAFF
cdr3_nt: TGTGCCAGCAGCTTACAGGGTTCGAACACTGAAGCTTTCTTT

d_call: NA
clone_size: NA
v_call: TRBV28
j_call: TRBJ1-5
cdr3_aa: CASSPPEIYYSNQPQHF
cdr3_nt: TGTGCCAGCAGTCCCCCAGAAATATACTATAGCAATCAGCCCCAGCATTTT

d_call: NA
clone_size: NA
v_call: TRBV5-1
j_call: TRBJ2-7
cdr3_aa: CASSLVRGTTYEQYF
cdr3_nt: TGCGCCAGCAGCTTGGTTCGGGGGACGACCTACGAGCAGTACTTC

d_call: NA
clone_size: NA
v_call: TRBV19
j_call: TRBJ1-6
cdr3_aa: CASSAWGPGSPLHF
cdr3_nt: TGTGCCAGTAGTGCCTGGGGGCCGGGGTCACCCCTCCACTTT

d_call: NA
clone_size: once
v_call: TRBV7-9
j_call: TRBJ2-7
cdr3_aa: CASSERQGGDYEQYF
cdr3_nt: TGTGCCAGCAGCGAACGACAGGGAGGGGACTACGAGCAGTACTTC

d_call: NA
clone_size: NA
v_call: TRBV18
j_call: TRBJ2-1
cdr3_aa: CASSGAENEQFF
cdr3_nt: TGTGCCAGCTCGGGGGCCGAGAATGAGCAGTTCTTC

d_call: TRBD2
clone_size: NA
v_call: TRBV6-5
j_call: TRBJ2-1
cdr3_aa: CASGGLANNEQFF
cdr3_nt: TGTGCCAGCGGGGGACTAGCGAACAATGAGCAGTTCTTC

d_call: TRBD1
clone_size: NA
v_call: TRBV5-1
j_call: TRBJ1-1
cdr3_aa: CASSLWTGGNTEAFF
cdr3_nt: TGCGCCAGCAGCTTATGGACAGGGGGGAACACTGAAGCTTTCTTT

d_call: NA
clone_size: NA
v_call: TRBV7-9
j_call: TRBJ1-4
cdr3_aa: CASSLGASIFF
cdr3_nt: TGTGCCAGCAGCTTAGGGGCTTCCATCTTTTTT

d_call: NA
clone_size: NA
v_call: TRBV28
j_call: TRBJ1-2
cdr3_aa: CASTVSRGGGYTF
cdr3_nt: TGTGCCAGCACCGTTTCAAGGGGTGGAGGCTACACCTTC

d_call: NA
clone_size: once
v_call: TRBV28
j_call: TRBJ2-7
cdr3_aa: CASSQRQTRPSYEQYF
cdr3_nt: TGTGCCAGCAGCCAAAGACAGACTAGACCTTCCTACGAGCAGTACTTC

d_call: NA
clone_size: NA
v_call: TRBV4-2
j_call: TRBJ1-6
cdr3_aa: CASSPPAGGLGISYNSPLHF
cdr3_nt: TGTGCCAGCAGCCCCCCGGCGGGGGGGCTCGGGATTTCCTATAATTCACCCCTCCACTTT

d_call: NA
clone_size: NA
v_call: TRBV18
j_call: TRBJ1-2
cdr3_aa: CASSRQDYGYTF
cdr3_nt: TGTGCCAGCTCACGGCAAGACTATGGCTACACCTTC